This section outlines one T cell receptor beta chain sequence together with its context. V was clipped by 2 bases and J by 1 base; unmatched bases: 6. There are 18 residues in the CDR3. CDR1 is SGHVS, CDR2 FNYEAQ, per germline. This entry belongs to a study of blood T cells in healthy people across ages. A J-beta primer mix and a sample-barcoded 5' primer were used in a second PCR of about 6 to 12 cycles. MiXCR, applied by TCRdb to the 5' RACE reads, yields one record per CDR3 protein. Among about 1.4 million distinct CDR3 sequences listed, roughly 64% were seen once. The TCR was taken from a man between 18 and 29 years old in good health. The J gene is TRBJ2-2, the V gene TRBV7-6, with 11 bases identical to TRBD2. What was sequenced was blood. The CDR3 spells CASSLTLAGALNTGELFF. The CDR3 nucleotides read TGTGCCAGCAGCTTAACACTAGCGGGAGCCCTGAACACCGGGGAGCTGTTTTTT.